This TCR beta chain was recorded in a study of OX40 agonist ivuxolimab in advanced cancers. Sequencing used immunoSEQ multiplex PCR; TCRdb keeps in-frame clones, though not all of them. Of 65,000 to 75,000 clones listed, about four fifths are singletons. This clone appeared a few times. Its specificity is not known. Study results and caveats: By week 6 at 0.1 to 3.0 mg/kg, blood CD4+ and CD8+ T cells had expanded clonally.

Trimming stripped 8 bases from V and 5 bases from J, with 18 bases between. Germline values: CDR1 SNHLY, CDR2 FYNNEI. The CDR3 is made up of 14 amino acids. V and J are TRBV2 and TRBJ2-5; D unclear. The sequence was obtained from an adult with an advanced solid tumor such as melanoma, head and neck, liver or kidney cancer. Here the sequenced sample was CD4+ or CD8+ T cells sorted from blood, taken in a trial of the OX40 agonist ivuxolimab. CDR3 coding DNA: TGTGCCAGCCACCCAGGCACTGTGGGTGAGACCCAGTACTTC. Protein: CASHPGTVGETQYF.